These 28 T cell receptor beta chains were all obtained from the same sample, sequenced in a study of T cell responses to AZD1222 COVID-19 vaccine. Sequenced by immunoSEQ multiplex PCR; TCRdb stores in-frame clones only, minus some. The sample has roughly 150,000 clones; 91% are singletons. The material was peripheral blood, obtained on day 0 of AZD1222 vaccination. These receptors were taken from an adult in good health.

The CDR3 sequence is CASRIRSRNTIYF. The CDR3 DNA reads TGTGCCAGCAGAATCAGATCCAGAAACACCATATATTTT. This rearrangement joins TRBV28 to TRBJ1-3; D not certain. Germline CDR1 is MDHEN and CDR2 is SYDVKM. This CDR3 has 13 residues. V dropped 6 bases and J dropped 5 bases, with 11 bases sitting between them.

The chain couples TRBV2 to TRBJ2-1; no definite D call. V was clipped by 0 bases and J by 0 bases, with 12 bases between them. The CDR3 consists of 17 residues. Germline V gene lookup returns CDR1 SNHLY and CDR2 FYNNEI. Here the CDR3 reads CASSEALRISSYNEQFF. For the CDR3, the DNA is TGTGCCAGCAGTGAAGCGCTTCGGATTAGCTCCTACAATGAGCAGTTCTTC.

V is TRBV7-9 and J is TRBJ2-1, with 10 bases aligning to TRBD2. Germline-derived CDR1 and CDR2 are SEHNR and FQNEAQ (reference sequence). The CDR3 is made up of 14 amino acids. The V segment lost 5 bases and the J segment 8 bases; nucleotides outside the gene matches: 6. The CDR3 DNA is TGTGCCAGCAGCGGAAGCGGGAGGGGTTATGAGCAGTTCTTC. Protein product: CASSGSGRGYEQFF.

V and J are TRBV28 and TRBJ1-5; D is unclear. V was clipped by 3 bases and J by 5 bases, with 17 bases between them. CDR3 length equals 16 residues. Germline V gene sequence: CDR1 MDHEN, CDR2 SYDVKM. CDR3 sequence reads: CASSFFGPGNYQPQHF. In DNA, the CDR3 is TGTGCCAGCAGTTTTTTCGGTCCGGGGAATTATCAGCCCCAGCATTTT.

This clone was counted once. The rearrangement links TRBV24-1 to TRBJ2-2, with TRBD1 matching 11 bases. With V trimmed by 2 bases and J by 7 bases, 8 bases remained unmatched. This CDR3 contains 17 residues. The V gene's germline CDR1 is KGHDR and CDR2 SFDVKD. CDR3 residues: CATSDSPGTGGIGELFF. The CDR3 DNA reads as TGTGCCACCAGTGATTCTCCCGGGACAGGGGGGATCGGGGAGCTGTTTTTT.

V usage is TRBV11-2 and J usage is TRBJ2-7; D is perhaps TRBD1 (5 bases). CDR1 and CDR2 from the germline V gene are SGHAT and FQNNGV. The V and J ends lost 1 base and 4 bases respectively, with 11 bases between them. This CDR3 is 14 amino acids long. The CDR3 sequence: CASSLAPTAYEQYF. Written as DNA, the CDR3 is TGTGCCAGCAGCTTAGCCCCGACAGCTTACGAGCAGTACTTC. Using reference TRBV11-2 and TRBJ2-7 for the parts outside the CDR3, the full variable domain is EAGVAQSPRYKIIEKRQSVAFWCNPISGHATLYWYQQILGQGPKLLIQFQNNGVVDDSQLPKDRFSAERLKGVDSTLKIQPAKLEDSAVYLCASSLAPTAYEQYFGPGTRLTVT.

The chain couples TRBV4-3 to TRBJ2-7, with 11 bases lining up with TRBD2. The V and J ends lost 0 bases and 7 bases, in that order; junction bases with no gene match: 11. Germline V gives CDR1 LGHNA, CDR2 YSLEER. The CDR3 contains 17 residues. This CDR3 is CASSQDGGLAGRREQYF. CDR3 nucleotide sequence: TGCGCCAGCAGCCAAGATGGTGGACTAGCGGGTCGAAGGGAGCAGTACTTC.

The rearrangement uses TRBV29-1 and TRBJ1-2; D not certain. The germline gives CDR1 SQVTM, CDR2 ANQGSEA. This CDR3 has 13 amino acids. Deletions cut 5 bases from V and 1 base from J, with 11 bases between. CDR3 in amino acids: CSVPDTLNYGYTF. DNA for the CDR3: TGCAGCGTTCCCGACACCCTTAACTATGGCTACACCTTC.

The sample holds one count of this clone. This chain joins TRBV7-9 and TRBJ1-1; D not certain. Germline V gives CDR1 SEHNR, CDR2 FQNEAQ (reference sequence). V gave up 8 bases and J gave up 0 bases, with 7 bases separating them. CDR3 length: 12 residues. The CDR3 DNA is TGTGCCAGCGGCCAGGTGAACACTGAAGCTTTCTTT. Protein sequence: CASGQVNTEAFF.

V gene TRBV7-3 combines with J gene TRBJ2-3; 10 nucleotides match TRBD2. Germline values: CDR1 SGHTA, CDR2 FQGTGA. J lost 5 bases, V lost 6 bases, and 2 bases had no gene match. The CDR3 contains 13 residues. CDR3: CASRLAGEDTQYF. The CDR3 DNA is TGTGCCAGCAGGCTAGCGGGAGAAGATACGCAGTATTTT.

The chain couples TRBV7-9 to TRBJ2-7, with 9 nucleotides matching TRBD2. This CDR3 region has 16 residues. The germline gives CDR1 SEHNR, CDR2 FQNEAQ (reference sequence). V was clipped by 3 bases and J by 4 bases; unmatched bases: 10. The CDR3 coding sequence is TGTGCCAGCAGCTTGGGGGGAGCTAGCGGGATTTACGAGCAGTACTTC. Encoded protein: CASSLGGASGIYEQYF.

The rearrangement joins TRBV6-5 to TRBJ2-5, with 9 positions matching TRBD2. This CDR3 contains 14 residues. With 6 bases clipped from V and 4 bases from J, the junction kept 6 bases outside the gene matches. Per germline, CDR1 MNHEY and CDR2 SVGAGI. The CDR3 here is CASSLLAGGETQYF. The CDR3 coding sequence is TGTGCCAGCAGCCTACTAGCGGGCGGAGAGACCCAGTACTTC.

The chain employs TRBV24-1 and TRBJ2-2; D is perhaps TRBD2 (6 bases). Germline values: CDR1 KGHDR, CDR2 SFDVKD. Trimming shortened V by 4 bases and J by 6 bases, and 14 bases separated the two germline ends. This CDR3 comprises 15 residues. The CDR3 spells CATSEPGSGAGELFF. The CDR3 DNA is TGTGCCACCAGTGAACCCGGTTCGGGGGCCGGGGAGCTGTTTTTT.

J is TRBJ2-4 and V is TRBV4-1; 11 bases are a match to TRBD2. From germline, CDR1 is MGHRA and CDR2 YSYEKL. After removal of 2 bases from V and 0 bases from J, the junction contained 9 bases not matched to a gene. This CDR3 is built from 19 residues. The CDR3 region has the DNA TGCGCCAGCAGCCAATTCGGGACTAGCGGACCAAAAGCCAAAAACATTCAGTACTTC. Encoded protein: CASSQFGTSGPKAKNIQYF.

In this sample, this clone turned up once. The CDR3 loop reads CASSLGWGRFANTEAFF. As DNA, the CDR3 is TGTGCCAGCAGTTTAGGGTGGGGACGCTTCGCGAACACTGAAGCTTTCTTT. V is TRBV28 and J is TRBJ1-1; D may be TRBD1 (5 bases). Trimming left V 2 bases short and J 1 base short, with 17 bases between. This CDR3 is 17 amino acids long. Germline loops: CDR1 MDHEN, CDR2 SYDVKM.

J is TRBJ2-1 and V is TRBV6-1, with D perhaps matching TRBD1 or TRBD2 (5 bases each). CDR1 is MNHNS, CDR2 SASEGT, per germline. The CDR3 consists of 17 residues. The V end lost 4 bases, the J end lost 10 bases, and 26 bases lay between the germline ends. CDR3 bases: TGTGCCAGCAGTGTTCCACCGTCCGGCCTACCGGGGCAGGAGCAGTTCTTC. It translates to CASSVPPSGLPGQEQFF.

The V and J genes are TRBV27 and TRBJ2-7; TRBD2 agrees at 8 bases. Germline V gives CDR1 MNHEY, CDR2 SMNVEV (reference sequence). V gave up 4 bases and J gave up 5 bases; unmatched junction bases: 10. The CDR3 has 15 amino acids. For the CDR3, the DNA is TGTGCCAGCAGTTCCCGGACTAGCTCCAAGCACGAGCAGTACTTC. This codes for CASSSRTSSKHEQYF.

The chain recombines TRBV28 with TRBJ1-4, with 8 bases that match TRBD1. In germline, CDR1 is MDHEN, CDR2 SYDVKM. The CDR3 has 15 residues. J gave up 5 bases and V 6 bases, and 8 bases lay outside the gene matches. This chain's CDR3 is CASSLAQGANEKLFF. CDR3 nucleotide sequence: TGTGCCAGCAGCCTAGCGCAGGGGGCAAATGAAAAACTGTTTTTT.

In DNA form, the CDR3 reads TGTGCCAGCAGTCCTCCGGTTGTTCCTGATATGAACACTGAAGCTTTCTTT. Translated: CASSPPVVPDMNTEAFF. This chain uses TRBV28 with TRBJ1-1; D call uncertain. V was cut by 5 bases and J by 0 bases, with 19 bases left in between. Germline V gene sequence: CDR1 MDHEN, CDR2 SYDVKM. The CDR3 extends over 17 amino acids.

V usage is TRBV10-3 and J usage is TRBJ1-1, with a weak D call TRBD1 (6 bases). V was cut by 6 bases and J by 4 bases, with 15 bases left in between. The length of the CDR3 is 14 residues. Germline CDR1 and CDR2: ENHRY and SYGVKD. As DNA, the CDR3 is TGTGCCATCAGAGCACAGGGAAAGGGCACTGAAGCTTTCTTT. It is translated as CAIRAQGKGTEAFF.

This clone was seen a few times. The chain couples TRBV28 to TRBJ1-5; the match to TRBD1 covers 7 bases. With V trimmed by 4 bases and J by 3 bases, 12 bases remained unmatched. This CDR3 is 17 amino acids long. The germline V gene has CDR1 MDHEN and CDR2 SYDVKM. The CDR3 DNA is TGTGCCAGCAGTTATTATTTGGGGACAGTCATCAATCAGCCCCAGCATTTT. As protein: CASSYYLGTVINQPQHF. Combining the CDR3 with reference TRBV28 and TRBJ1-5 gives the whole variable domain DVKVTQSSRYLVKRTGEKVFLECVQDMDHENMFWYRQDPGLGLRLIYFSYDVKMKEKGDIPEGYSVSREKKERFSLILESASTNQTSMYLCASSYYLGTVINQPQHFGDGTRLSIL.

V gene TRBV14 combines with J gene TRBJ2-7; a weak D match, TRBD2 (6 bases). The germline gives CDR1 SGHDN, CDR2 FVKESK. V lost 1 base and J lost 5, with 18 bases in between. This CDR3 contains 16 residues. The CDR3 bases are TGTGCCAGCAGCCAAGGGGCTAGCGTAAGAAGGGACGAGCAGTACTTC. It encodes CASSQGASVRRDEQYF.

V gene TRBV28 combines with J gene TRBJ2-7; TRBD1 matches 9 bases. The CDR3 spans 12 residues. The V gene's germline CDR1 is MDHEN and CDR2 SYDVKM. The junction had 8 bases not matched to a gene; V was cut back by 5 bases and J by 12 bases. This CDR3 reads CASSLGQGSTYF. The CDR3 region has the DNA TGTGCCAGCAGTCTCGGACAGGGGAGCACGTACTTC.

This chain joins TRBV10-3 and TRBJ2-7; 10 bases map to TRBD2. Germline V CDR1 and CDR2: ENHRY, SYGVKD. Trimming at V came to 2 bases and at J to 5 bases, leaving 6 bases not matched to a gene. The length of the CDR3 is 15 residues. The CDR3 bases are TGTGCCATCAGTGAGATAGCGGGAGGTGAGGACGAGCAGTACTTC. Protein sequence: CAISEIAGGEDEQYF.

The chain employs TRBV10-1 and TRBJ2-5, with TRBD2 as a possible D gene (5 bases). This CDR3 is 14 amino acids long. Germline CDR1 reads WNHNN; CDR2 reads SYGVQD (reference sequence). The V gene lost 0 bases and the J gene lost 2 bases, with 7 bases spanning the gap. This chain's CDR3 is CASSESAGQETQYF. CDR3 sequence (DNA): TGCGCCAGCAGTGAGTCGGCGGGTCAAGAGACCCAGTACTTC.

The chain employs TRBV7-2 and TRBJ2-5; TRBD1 aligns across 7 bases. V shed 4 bases and J 1 base; nucleotides not matched to a gene: 9. The CDR3 totals 16 residues. Germline assignment: CDR1 SGHTA and CDR2 FQGNSA. The CDR3 bases are TGTGCCAGCAGCTCCGCCGGGGCAGGGGGCCAAGAGACCCAGTACTTC. Its translation is CASSSAGAGGQETQYF.

The genes are TRBV29-1 and TRBJ2-1; D is tentatively TRBD1 or TRBD2 (5 bases each). Germline CDR1 reads SQVTM; CDR2 reads ANQGSEA. Trimming stripped 4 bases from V and 6 bases from J, with 16 bases between. This CDR3 region has 14 residues. In DNA form, the CDR3 reads TGCAGCGTTGTCGCATGGGCAGGGACCAATGAGCAGTTCTTC. It encodes CSVVAWAGTNEQFF.

This rearrangement joins TRBV11-2 to TRBJ1-1; TRBD1 matches at 8 bases. The trim removed 5 bases at V and 7 bases at J, leaving 9 bases unmatched. This CDR3 spans 14 amino acids. Germline-derived CDR1 and CDR2 are SGHAT and FQNNGV. This chain's CDR3 is CASSDDRGALEAFF. As DNA, the CDR3 is TGTGCCAGCAGCGACGACAGGGGAGCCCTTGAAGCTTTCTTT.